This T cell receptor (beta chain) was recorded in a study of blood T cell repertoires in COVID-19 (dated by TCRdb to 2020 to 2022). Some background on the complete study: Collaborator samples came from the United States, Italy and Spain and covered acute and convalescent phases of COVID-19. The prospective study material was composed of cDNA or gDNA derived from T cells, B-cell-depleted T cells, or PBMCs. Subjects who had been exposed to COVID-19, were actively infected with it, or had recovered from it provided the deeply sampled blood TCRbeta repertoires that made up the dataset. A freely available public database, intended as a resource for researchers studying the immune response to SARS-CoV-2, is where the repertoires were released. The samples were drawn from two sources: the first 160 participants of the ongoing ImmuneRACE study, and over 1,000 subjects contributed by 6 global collaborators. Sample metadata almost always included a de-identified subject ID, COVID-19 status, age in years and sex. HLA class I and class II types, where available, came from metadata supplied by the sample provider rather than from assay-based typing.

Trimming at the junction amounts to 5 bases on V and 1 base on J, and the germline ends lie 15 bases apart. The CDR3, from cysteine to phenylalanine, totals 15 residues. The read is trimmed to its CDR3 DNA, 45 bases read in frame from base 1. Sequences SGHVS (CDR1) and FQNEAQ (CDR2) are obtained from the germline V gene. As to this clone: No cognate antigen has been identified for it. The input lacks base qualities; no much larger clone sits a single base away.

The immunoSEQ Assay, a bias-controlled multiplex PCR, was used to amplify TCRbeta CDR3 regions from genomic DNA. The authors processed their data as follows. The number of nucleated cells in each sample was estimated from the amplification of reference gene primers within the assay. To quantify the absolute abundance of each unique TCRbeta CDR3 rearrangement, sequence reads were collapsed and filtered. For each sample, productive Simpson clonality was calculated as the square root of Simpson's diversity index across productive rearrangements. TCRdb holds this immuneACCESS table with in-frame rearrangements only. Some clones are missing; in checked studies, unresolved V genes explain under half, and the rest has no known cause. That table furnishes V, J and clone size, whereas the DNA furnished D and trimming. The sample table lists approximately 88,000 clones, less than 85% of them with a count of one. In total, the top ten clones hold about 8.1% of the sample.

Another Seattle source contributed samples from volunteer blood donors who had recovered from COVID-19. Collaborating institutions collected whole blood in K2EDTA tubes following their own protocols. For TCRbeta analysis, collaborators shipped samples as frozen whole blood, isolated PBMCs, or DNA extracted from either of those sample types. Study-wide conclusions, independent of this receptor: The quantity of clinical and demographic metadata differed by source and by participant and was supplied without curation.

The clonotype comes from a man between 45 and 60 years old who had recovered from COVID-19. The sequence joins TRBV7-8 to TRBJ2-7; TRBD1 is possibly the D segment (6 matching bases). The specimen was peripheral blood. The bases are TGTGCCAGCAGCCGACCGCTGGACAGATCCTACGAGCAGTACTTC. Its coded protein is CASSRPLDRSYEQYF.